This T cell receptor (beta chain) was retrieved from a study of Graves' ophthalmopathy and Graves' hyperthyroidism. Notes on the study in general: The model predicted progression of ophthalmopathy with a sensitivity of 60% to 71%, and its specificity was 72% to 85%.

Where ophthalmopathy was present, donors had moderate-to-severe activity, CAS ≥3, NOSPECS ≥4 and duration under 3 months. Pregnant or lactating patients and those with other autoimmune diseases or uncontrolled infections were excluded. This CDR3 contains 14 residues. V lost 1 base and J 8 bases, leaving 15 bases between the germline ends. The authors amplified TCR beta CDR3 regions from RNA transcripts. HTBI-primed RT-PCR formed the first round, and a multiplex PCR formed the second. One entry per CDR3 protein results from TCRdb running MiXCR on the multiplex PCR reads. The sample yields almost 750,000 distinct CDR3 sequences, around 40% seen once. Concerning this clonotype: Its antigen is unknown. Here the CDR3 omits its conserved ending phenylalanine or tryptophan, so a read error is the likely source.

The genes are TRBV12-3 or TRBV12-4 and TRBJ2-7, with a tentative D call TRBD2 (7 bases). The clonotype was recovered from an adult man with Graves' ophthalmopathy. Source material: peripheral blood. The CDR3 DNA is TGTGCCAGCAGTTTAGGGGGGGGCTCCTGGAAGCAGTACTGC. It translates to CASSLGGGSWKQYC.